These 22 T cell receptor beta chains were sequenced from one sample in a study of TIL therapy for anti-PD-1-resistant metastatic lung cancer. The sample's time point: pre-treatment sample, taken before nivolumab and TIL therapy. The immunoSEQ assay was v3. Generated by immunoSEQ multiplex PCR, the TCRdb table keeps only in-frame clones and is missing some. The data hold about 59,000 clones, with 73% observed a single time. Sequenced material: blood, taken at baseline. These receptor sequences come from a person aged 25-85 years with non-small cell lung cancer.

This chain uses TRBV18 with TRBJ2-7, with no clear D. Trimming pared 0 bases from V and 6 bases from J, leaving 12 bases between. The V gene's germline CDR1 is KGHSH and CDR2 LQKENI. The CDR3 length is 14 residues. CDR3 sequence: CASSPPATMTEQYF. In nucleotides, the CDR3 is TGTGCCAGCTCACCACCCGCCACCATGACCGAGCAGTACTTC. Combining the CDR3 with reference TRBV18 and TRBJ2-7 gives the whole variable domain NAGVMQNPRHLVRRRGQEARLRCSPMKGHSHVYWYRQLPEEGLKFMVYLQKENIIDESGMPKERFSAEFPKEGPSILRIQQVVRGDSAAYFCASSPPATMTEQYFGPGTRLTVT.

V and J are TRBV19 and TRBJ1-5, with TRBD1 matching over 11 bases. The CDR3 has 18 amino acids. Germline lookup yields CDR1 LNHDA and CDR2 SQIVND (reference sequence). V dropped 5 bases and J dropped 1; count of bases not matched to a gene: 10. The CDR3 here is CASSWEPGQGASNQPQHF. The CDR3 coding sequence is TGTGCCAGTAGTTGGGAACCTGGACAGGGGGCGAGCAATCAGCCCCAGCATTTT.

The chain has TRBV28 and TRBJ1-3, with D tentatively TRBD1 (5 bases). Germline CDR1 and CDR2: MDHEN and SYDVKM. Trimming shortened V by 5 bases and J by 6 bases, and 20 bases separated the two germline ends. This CDR3 is 16 amino acids long. Written as DNA, the CDR3 is TGTGCCAGCAGTCACGTGATGGGGCATGGAGAAAACACCATATATTTT. This gives the protein CASSHVMGHGENTIYF.

The chain has TRBV27 and TRBJ1-4, with a tentative D call TRBD1 (6 bases). The CDR3 length is 15 residues. Trimming took off 5 bases at V and 2 bases at J, with 12 bases between the two ends. CDR1 is MNHEY and CDR2 is SMNVEV in the germline V gene (reference sequence). The CDR3 loop is CASSPGHRTNEKLFF. The CDR3 coding sequence is TGTGCCAGCAGTCCGGGACATAGGACTAATGAAAAACTGTTTTTT. The whole variable domain, remainder taken from reference TRBV27 and TRBJ1-4, is EAQVTQNPRYLITVTGKKLTVTCSQNMNHEYMSWYRQDPGLGLRQIYYSMNVEVTDKGDVPEGYKVSRKEKRNFPLILESPSPNQTSLYFCASSPGHRTNEKLFFGSGTQLSVL.

This chain links TRBV5-4 with TRBJ2-1; D gene ambiguous. The CDR3 extends over 13 amino acids. Trimming cost V 0 bases and J 5 bases, with 6 bases left between them. Germline CDR1 SGHNT, CDR2 YYREEE (reference sequence). The chain's CDR3 is CASSLAENNEQFF. DNA of the CDR3: TGTGCCAGCAGCTTGGCGGAAAACAATGAGCAGTTCTTC.

The J gene is TRBJ2-1, the V gene TRBV5-1; D is unclear. Trimming left V 6 bases short and J 1 base short, with 8 bases between. CDR1 and CDR2 from the germline V gene are SGHRS and YFSETQ. This CDR3 region has 13 residues. CDR3 coding DNA: TGCGCCAGCACTGGGGAATCCTACAATGAGCAGTTCTTC. Translating gives CASTGESYNEQFF.

This CDR3 reads CASSPRGGRPSHEQFF. CDR3 nucleotide sequence: TGTGCCAGCAGCCCGAGGGGCGGTAGACCGTCCCATGAGCAGTTCTTC. The V and J genes are TRBV9 and TRBJ2-1, with D perhaps given as TRBD1 or TRBD2 (5 bases each). Per the germline V gene, CDR1 is SGDLS and CDR2 is YYNGEE. Trimming shortened V by 4 bases and J by 8 bases, and 22 bases separated the two germline ends. CDR3 length: 16 amino acids.

This chain joins TRBV5-4 and TRBJ1-1; TRBD1 is a possible D gene (5 bases). This CDR3 comprises 15 residues. Germline assignment: CDR1 SGHNT and CDR2 YYREEE (reference sequence). The V end was cut by 4 bases, the J end by 0 bases, with 13 bases between. DNA for the CDR3: TGTGCCAGCAGCCTGGTGGGGGGATTGAACACTGAAGCTTTCTTT. Translation gives CASSLVGGLNTEAFF.

The chain employs TRBV28 and TRBJ1-2; no reliable D call. CDR1 MDHEN and CDR2 SYDVKM come from the germline V gene. The CDR3 contains 12 residues. Trimming took 3 bases from V and 8 from J, leaving 10 bases between them. CDR3 sequence: CASSLGSRGYTF. CDR3 coding DNA: TGTGCCAGCAGTTTGGGCAGCCGGGGCTACACCTTC.

J is TRBJ2-7 and V is TRBV27; D is ambiguous. The CDR3 loop spans 12 amino acids. Trimming shortened V by 7 bases and J by 0 bases, and 7 bases separated the two germline ends. The germline V gene has CDR1 MNHEY and CDR2 SMNVEV (reference sequence). As DNA, the CDR3 is TGTGCCAGCAAGGCCAGCTCCTACGAGCAGTACTTC. Amino acid sequence: CASKASSYEQYF.

The rearrangement uses TRBV6-1 and TRBJ1-5, with D possibly matching TRBD1 (5 bases). The germline V gene has CDR1 MNHNS and CDR2 SASEGT. Trimming took off 2 bases at V and 5 bases at J, with 13 bases between the two ends. The CDR3 spans 15 residues. CDR3 nucleotide sequence: TGTGCCAGCAGTGAAAGGGGCAGGACGGATCAGCCCCAGCATTTT. This gives the protein CASSERGRTDQPQHF.

The rearrangement joins TRBV6-4 to TRBJ2-5; 8 nucleotides align to TRBD1. The ends lost 11 bases at V and 2 bases at J; junction bases unmatched: 7. Germline values: CDR1 MRHNA, CDR2 SNTAGT. The CDR3 covers 13 residues. In DNA form, the CDR3 reads TGTGCCTCAGCCCGGGACAGGCAAGAGACCCAGTACTTC. This encodes CASARDRQETQYF.

This clone was detected only once. The rearrangement links TRBV4-2 to TRBJ2-3, with 9 bases fitting TRBD2. CDR1 is LGHNA, CDR2 YNFKEQ, per germline. V gave up 0 bases and J gave up 6 bases; unmatched junction bases: 7. This CDR3 spans 16 amino acids. CDR3 residues: CASSQDDARGGDTQYF. The CDR3, as DNA: TGTGCCAGCAGCCAAGATGACGCGCGGGGGGGCGATACGCAGTATTTT.

V is TRBV29-1 and J is TRBJ2-1; 8 nucleotides line up with TRBD1. Trimming cost V 6 bases and J 12 bases; bases outside gene matches: 10. The germline V gene encodes CDR1 SQVTM and CDR2 ANQGSEA. The length of the CDR3 is 12 residues. The CDR3 loop is CSVHRTGFGQFF. The CDR3 DNA is TGCAGCGTCCATCGGACAGGGTTCGGGCAGTTCTTC.

The J gene is TRBJ2-3, the V gene TRBV29-1; 7 bases align to TRBD1. The V gene's germline CDR1 is SQVTM and CDR2 ANQGSEA. Trimming at V came to 5 bases and at J to 8 bases, leaving 10 bases not matched to a gene. The CDR3 contains 13 residues. As DNA, the CDR3 is TGCAGCGTTCCCGGACAGGTTTTGGGTACGCAGTATTTT. This encodes CSVPGQVLGTQYF.

This chain uses TRBV7-3 with TRBJ2-1; the match to TRBD2 covers 8 bases. Germline lookup yields CDR1 SGHTA and CDR2 FQGTGA. The V segment lost 2 bases and the J segment 3 bases; nucleotides outside the gene matches: 18. The CDR3 has 20 amino acids. In DNA, the CDR3 is TGTGCCAGCAGCTTAGGGGCCTCTAGGGCAGCGGGAGTTTTCTACAATGAGCAGTTCTTC. Protein sequence: CASSLGASRAAGVFYNEQFF.

The rearrangement links TRBV5-1 to TRBJ2-5; 9 nucleotides agree with TRBD2. Germline V lookup: CDR1 SGHRS, CDR2 YFSETQ. The CDR3 extends over 16 amino acids. J gave up 5 bases and V 0 bases, and 8 bases lay outside the gene matches. The CDR3: CASSLAALAGQETQYF. Written as DNA, the CDR3 is TGCGCCAGCAGCTTGGCCGCGCTAGCGGGACAGGAGACCCAGTACTTC.

The genes are TRBV6-5 and TRBJ2-7; tentatively, D is TRBD1 (6 bases). Germline values: CDR1 MNHEY, CDR2 SVGAGI. Trimming removed 0 bases from V and 4 bases from J, with 10 bases in between. This CDR3 has 14 amino acids. The CDR3 DNA follows: TGTGCCAGCAGTTACTCCGGGACAAAATACGAGCAGTACTTC. Translation: CASSYSGTKYEQYF.

The chain has TRBV19 and TRBJ2-5; weak D call: TRBD1 (6 bases). Germline assignment: CDR1 LNHDA and CDR2 SQIVND (reference sequence). V dropped 4 bases and J dropped 3 bases, with 12 bases sitting between them. The CDR3 consists of 14 residues. The CDR3 region has the DNA TGTGCCAGTAGTACAACGACAGGTGAAGAGACCCAGTACTTC. Protein sequence: CASSTTTGEETQYF.

Details on this clone: This sample also contains other DNA sequences that code for the same CDR3. This chain joins TRBV28 and TRBJ1-5, with D tentatively TRBD1 (5 bases). Germline lookup yields CDR1 MDHEN and CDR2 SYDVKM. CDR3 length: 14 residues. V was clipped by 5 bases and J by 0 bases, with 8 bases between them. DNA of the CDR3: TGTGCCAGCAGTGGGGCGGGTAGCAATCAGCCCCAGCATTTT. Encoded protein: CASSGAGSNQPQHF. The full variable domain, its missing parts supplied by reference TRBV28 and TRBJ1-5, is DVKVTQSSRYLVKRTGEKVFLECVQDMDHENMFWYRQDPGLGLRLIYFSYDVKMKEKGDIPEGYSVSREKKERFSLILESASTNQTSMYLCASSGAGSNQPQHFGDGTRLSIL.

The gene calls are TRBV7-2 and TRBJ2-4, with D hard to call. The CDR3 sequence is 15 residues long. Germline V gene sequence: CDR1 SGHTA, CDR2 FQGNSA. V was trimmed by 5 bases and J by 8 bases, leaving 19 bases between them. CDR3 protein: CASSLGTVLRDIQYF. DNA for the CDR3: TGTGCCAGCAGCCTCGGCACAGTCCTTAGGGACATTCAGTACTTC.

The chain joins TRBV4-2 to TRBJ2-2; 7 bases agree with TRBD2. The CDR3 covers 15 residues. Germline values: CDR1 LGHNA, CDR2 YNFKEQ. Trimming at V came to 4 bases and at J to 10 bases, leaving 12 bases not matched to a gene. CDR3 nucleotide sequence: TGTGCCAGCAGCCCCCGCTTGGCGGGGGAGGTGGAGCTGTTTTTT. It codes for CASSPRLAGEVELFF.